These 12 T cell receptor beta chains share one sample of origin, sequenced in a study of CD8 T cells in Susac syndrome. Random hexamers served to reverse transcribe about 0.5 to 1 ug RNA. TCRdb recomputed calls from the immunoSEQ multiplex PCR reads with MiXCR, one row per CDR3 protein. The repertoire holds about 130,000 distinct CDR3 sequences, with around 94% as singletons. The sequencing sample was made of CD8+ T cells from PBMCs. These receptors were taken from a human donor with Susac syndrome.

The V call is TRBV12-3 or TRBV12-4, the J call TRBJ1-5; perhaps TRBD1 as D (5 bases). CDR3 size: 15 residues. Trimming took off 6 bases at V and 0 bases at J, with 12 bases between the two ends. The CDR3 nucleotides are TGTGCCAGCAGCCCCAGGGTAGGTAGCAATCAGCCCCAGCATTTT. It encodes CASSPRVGSNQPQHF.

This chain links TRBV11-2 with TRBJ2-7; unclear D gene. The germline V gene has CDR1 SGHAT and CDR2 FQNNGV. With 4 bases removed from V and 7 bases from J, the gap between germline ends came to 17 bases. There are 14 residues in the CDR3. Here the CDR3 reads CASSYAVGFKEQYF. CDR3 bases: TGTGCCAGCAGCTATGCGGTCGGATTCAAGGAGCAGTACTTC.

The V call is TRBV4-3, the J call TRBJ2-2; 13 nucleotides agree with TRBD2. The V gene end was trimmed by 4 bases and the J gene end by 7 bases; junction bases not matched to a gene: 6. CDR3 length: 16 residues. Per the germline V gene, CDR1 is LGHNA and CDR2 is YSLEER. The CDR3: CASSRGLAGVIGELFF. The CDR3 bases are TGCGCCAGCAGCCGAGGACTAGCGGGAGTCATCGGGGAGCTGTTTTTT.

The CDR3 DNA reads as TGCGCCAGCAGCCAAGATCTTGGAGTGAACACTGAAGCTTTCTTT. Residues: CASSQDLGVNTEAFF. The rearrangement joins TRBV4-1 to TRBJ1-1, with unresolved D. This CDR3 contains 15 residues. V lost 0 bases to trimming and J lost 0 bases, with 8 bases between them. Per germline, CDR1 MGHRA and CDR2 YSYEKL.

This clonotype occurred once. The chain combines TRBV4-2 with TRBJ2-7; D not resolved. The CDR3 spans 15 residues. V lost 0 bases to trimming and J lost 2 bases, with 11 bases between them. Germline V CDR1 and CDR2: LGHNA, YNFKEQ. The CDR3 loop is CASSQDVEVPYEQYF. CDR3 coding DNA: TGTGCCAGCAGCCAAGATGTAGAAGTCCCCTACGAGCAGTACTTC.

The chain is built from TRBV4-3 and TRBJ2-7, with D possibly matching TRBD2 (6 bases). Germline values: CDR1 LGHNA, CDR2 YSLEER. V was trimmed by 0 bases and J by 0 bases, leaving 9 bases between them. This CDR3 is built from 15 residues. Here the CDR3 reads CASSQDLADSYEQYF. As DNA, the CDR3 is TGCGCCAGCAGCCAAGACTTAGCGGACTCCTACGAGCAGTACTTC.

The chain has TRBV27 and TRBJ1-2, with 10 bases matching TRBD1. Germline loops: CDR1 MNHEY, CDR2 SMNVEV (reference sequence). The junction had 7 bases not matched to a gene; V was cut back by 6 bases and J by 3 bases. The CDR3 has 15 residues. Here the CDR3 DNA reads TGTGCCAGCAGGGCCTGGACAGGGGGGGACTATGGCTACACCTTC. As protein: CASRAWTGGDYGYTF.

V and J are TRBV20-1 and TRBJ2-7, with 7 bases aligning to TRBD2. V gave up 3 bases and J gave up 0 bases; unmatched junction bases: 23. This CDR3 contains 20 residues. Germline CDR1 is DFQATT and CDR2 is SNEGSKA (reference sequence). The CDR3 DNA follows: TGCAGTGCTAGCGTTCGTACTCCGGGACTACCAAGTTACGACTCCTACGAGCAGTACTTC. It yields the protein CSASVRTPGLPSYDSYEQYF.

This clonotype was seen once. The rearrangement links TRBV3-1 to TRBJ2-5; 10 nucleotides match TRBD2. CDR3 length equals 17 residues. The V segment lost 4 bases and the J segment 3 bases; nucleotides outside the gene matches: 11. Germline CDR1 and CDR2: LGHDT and YNNKEL (reference sequence). CDR3 protein: CASSPNNPAGGEETQYF. CDR3 in DNA: TGTGCCAGCAGCCCCAATAATCCAGCGGGGGGGGAAGAGACCCAGTACTTC.

The rearrangement uses TRBV25-1 and TRBJ1-2, with D possibly TRBD1 on 6 matching bases. With 5 bases removed from V and 4 bases from J, the gap between germline ends came to 14 bases. The CDR3 runs 14 residues. Looked up from germline, CDR1 is MGHDK and CDR2 is SYGVNS. CDR3 sequence reads: CASSPGQRTYGYTF. As DNA, the CDR3 is TGTGCCAGCAGTCCTGGACAGCGGACCTATGGCTACACCTTC.

The J gene is TRBJ2-3, the V gene TRBV7-3; the match to TRBD2 covers 11 bases. The CDR3 has 18 amino acids. Germline-derived CDR1 and CDR2 are SGHTA and FQGTGA. V gave up 1 base and J gave up 1 base; unmatched junction bases: 7. CDR3 region: CASSLSGTSGSRTDTQYF. The DNA for the CDR3 is TGTGCCAGCAGCTTAAGTGGTACTAGCGGGAGTCGCACAGATACGCAGTATTTT. Based on the CDR3 plus reference TRBV7-3 and TRBJ2-3, the full variable domain is GAGVSQTPSNKVTEKGKYVELRCDPISGHTALYWYRQSLGQGPEFLIYFQGTGAADDSGLPNDRFFAVRPEGSVSTLKIQRTERGDSAVYLCASSLSGTSGSRTDTQYFGPGTRLTVL.

The chain employs TRBV7-3 and TRBJ2-1; 7 bases align to TRBD2. Trimming removed 2 bases from V and 4 bases from J; junction bases left unmatched: 2. The CDR3 is made up of 14 amino acids. In germline, CDR1 is SGHTA, CDR2 FQGTGA. DNA of the CDR3: TGTGCCAGCAGCTTAGGGCGGGGGTACAATGAGCAGTTCTTC. Translation gives CASSLGRGYNEQFF.